The following is a T cell receptor beta chain sequence with its context. This clonotype was counted ten times or more. Its antigen remains undetermined. Within one base of it there is no much larger clone, and no base qualities were kept. Moderately to severely active disease, a Clinical Activity Score of at least 3, a NOSPECS grade of at least 4, and a duration under 3 months were present in ophthalmopathy patients. Exclusion was applied to patients with uncontrolled infections, other autoimmune diseases, pregnancy or lactation. Clinical symptoms, serum thyroxine and TRAb, thyroid ultrasound, and orbital computed tomography formed the basis for the diagnoses. Ficoll-Paque density gradient centrifugation was used to isolate PBMCs from 8 to 10 ml of fresh peripheral blood. Trizol reagent was used to extract total RNA, and RNA quality was then checked on an Agilent 2100 Bioanalyzer. Including the terminal cysteine and phenylalanine, the CDR3 comprises 14 residues. Only CDR3 DNA remains: 42 bases, in frame from the first base. Germline trimming: 6 bases from V, 2 bases from J; junction bases outside gene matches: 7. The germline V gene (reference sequence) specifies DFQATT as CDR1 and SNEGSKA as CDR2.

This sample is part of a study of T cells in Graves' hyperthyroidism and ophthalmopathy (dated by TCRdb to between 2018 and 2021). As for the study more broadly: Peripheral blood was sampled at the time of initial diagnosis, prior to any treatment. TCR V-J signatures able to tell the groups apart were searched for in a discovery cohort of 95 to 100 patients, of whom roughly 42 had Graves' ophthalmopathy and 55 to 65 had stable Graves' hyperthyroidism. An independent validation cohort of 18 to 20 hyperthyroidism patients and 15 or so patients who later progressed to ophthalmopathy tested prospective prediction of ophthalmopathy. The approximately 97 discovery patients were randomly divided into training and test sets at a 7:3 ratio. In about 6 Graves' hyperthyroidism patients, the study also compared T-cell repertoires from thyroid tissue with T-cell repertoires from blood. Once sampling was done, hyperthyroidism patients were given methimazole at a starting dose of 30 mg daily, whereas ophthalmopathy patients were given high-dose intravenous methylprednisolone. The paper reports TCR Vbeta CDR3 sequencing of about 140 peripheral blood samples: fewer than 50 ophthalmopathy, under 85 hyperthyroidism and some 17 progressor patients.

Overall study outcomes, separate from this receptor: In cross-validation, a model built on a 13 V-J signature told ophthalmopathy apart from stable hyperthyroidism with about 90% sensitivity and 81% to 82% specificity, and in testing the same model reached 80%/75%. In validation, the model predicted progression to ophthalmopathy with approximately 71% sensitivity and approximately 74% specificity, a median of about six months before onset. No statistical method was used to set the sample size in advance, and investigators knew the group allocation. Most expanded thyroid clonotypes (frequency above 0.001) were also detected in blood, suggesting blood repertoires may reflect thyroid immune responses.

The TCR beta CDR3 regions were amplified from RNA transcripts. The first round of RT-PCR for the TCR CDR3 was performed with the HTBI primer set and the Qiagen OneStep RT-PCR kit. The libraries were constructed in a second round of multiplex PCR and then size-selected and purified. Libraries were sequenced paired-end with 100 bp reads on an Illumina HiSeq2000. The authors' pipeline ran thus. SOAPnuke was used to process the raw data, throwing out any read that contained adapters or uncalled bases, had a mean Phred below 15, or lacked an exact constant-primer or identifier match. COPE v1.2.5 was used to merge the high-quality paired reads, and each unique nucleotide sequence was defined as a clonotype. MiTCR v1.1 was used to align the clonotypes against IMGT TRBV, TRBD and TRBJ reference segments. Analysis was restricted to V-J combinations with a frequency above 0.0001, which covered roughly 99% of repertoires. A TCS score was defined as the ratio between F50 (clonal expansion) and ExV (chaos), using BLOSUM62-based TCRdist between CDR3 peptides within each V-J. Welch's t-statistics and random forest reduced roughly 530 V-J features to roughly 13, which were used in a naive Bayes classifier (R e1071). TCRdb cleaned the public reads at Q25 with fastp, built clones with MiXCR and kept in-frame beta chains. Rows are combined by CDR3 protein, so each entry shows the most common genes and DNA. The V and J calls shown here were made by TCRdb, not taken from the authors' results. The sample records about 400,000 distinct CDR3 sequences, around 15% of which are singletons. The top ten hold about 13% of the sample.

This clonotype was obtained from a man between 18 and 35 years old with Graves' ophthalmopathy. The sequenced sample was blood. The rearrangement combines TRBV20-1 with TRBJ2-7, with 10 bases aligning to TRBD2. CDR3 protein: CSASELAGAYEQYF. The nucleotide sequence reads as follows: TGCAGTGCCAGTGAGCTAGCGGGGGCCTACGAGCAGTACTTC.